This is a list of T cell receptor beta chains from one sample in a study of T cells in Graves' hyperthyroidism and ophthalmopathy. TCRdb fed the multiplex PCR reads into MiXCR, producing one record per CDR3 protein. Of hundreds of thousands of distinct CDR3 sequences in the sample, 15% to 19% were seen once. Sequenced sample: blood. The receptors here all came from a woman aged 18-30 years with Graves' hyperthyroidism that later progressed to Graves' ophthalmopathy. Both conserved end residues are trimmed from each CDR3. The order of the fields is V gene, J gene, clone size, CDR3 protein. A row's size may be missing; if present it is once, few, many or a size class.

>TRBV18|TRBJ2-5|many
ASSPTQLTSGKETQY
>TRBV12-5|TRBJ2-1|many
ASGLGTGPGTYNEQF
>TRBV11-2|TRBJ2-3|many
ASSSPWLADTQY
>TRBV20-1|TRBJ2-1|many
RAIRGDEQF
>TRBV20-1|TRBJ1-2|NA
SAPGKGYT
>TRBV6-1|TRBJ2-5|few
ASSEAGAFLETQY
>TRBV20-1|TRBJ1-2|many
SAREGPVFYGYT
>TRBV10-1|TRBJ1-4|many
ASSDGSTNEKLF
>TRBV6-1|TRBJ2-7|many
ASSTNSYEQY
>TRBV27|TRBJ2-3|few
ASSWRSGLPITDTQY
>TRBV4-2|TRBJ2-7|NA
ASSQGSGPGFEQY